The present TCR beta chain was sequenced within a study of blood T cell repertoires in COVID-19. Study background: The United States, Italy and Spain were the sources of the acute and convalescent COVID-19 samples. PBMCs, B-cell-depleted T cells, or T cells provided the cDNA or gDNA that made up the material.

Authors' data handling: Researchers report that nucleated cell counts were estimated from reference gene primer amplification. The repertoire was sequenced with immunoSEQ multiplex PCR; TCRdb's copy has only in-frame clones and lacks some. V and J calls and clone size are given by that table; D and trimming were obtained from the DNA. The sample holds about 340,000 clones, 88% seen once. The CDR3 is 17 residues long. The V gene end was trimmed by 3 bases and the J gene end by 6 bases; junction bases not matched to a gene: 12. Germline CDR1 SGDLS, CDR2 YYNGEE. Seattle's enrolled individuals joined amid active infection and were then monitored longitudinally.

The receptor was isolated from a woman aged 70-85 years with COVID-19, enrolled during active disease. Sequences were obtained from peripheral blood. V and J are TRBV9 and TRBJ1-4; 9 nucleotides agree with TRBD1. Here the CDR3 DNA reads TGTGCCAGCAGCGCGGGGTTATTAGACAGGGGGGATGAAAAACTGTTTTTT. Encoded protein: CASSAGLLDRGDEKLFF.